This entry is about one TCR beta chain. Original processing methods: Researchers report that nucleated cell counts were estimated from reference gene primer amplification. Sequencing was performed with immunoSEQ multiplex PCR; in TCRdb, only in-frame clones are kept and a portion is missing. V and J calls and clone size are those listed in that table; D and trimming were worked out from the DNA. The data show about 260,000 clones, around nine tenths seen once. Self-reported history from a screening survey and questionnaire set each donor's cohort. The CDR3 length is 15 residues. V lost 4 bases and J 0 bases, leaving 12 bases between the germline ends. The V gene's germline CDR1 is LGHNA and CDR2 YSLEER. This record comes from a study of blood T cell repertoires in COVID-19.

This sequence joins TRBV4-3 and TRBJ1-2, with D unresolved. Source material: PBMCs or T cells enriched from blood (not recorded which). This receptor was taken from a woman between 40 and 55 years old who had been exposed to COVID-19. This chain's CDR3 is CASSREEVSNYGYTF. DNA for the CDR3: TGCGCCAGCAGCCGAGAAGAGGTTTCTAACTATGGCTACACCTTC.